Listed below are T cell receptor beta chains from one sample, sequenced in a study of T-cell memory formation after mild COVID-19. TCRdb reanalysed the 5' RACE reads using MiXCR and keeps one entry per CDR3 protein. Counted here are a few hundred thousand distinct CDR3 sequences, under 25% occurring once; the ten biggest clones make up roughly an eighth. Sequencing used PBMCs or a T cell subset sorted from them (not recorded which). Receptors originate from an adult woman who had mild COVID-19 (a few samples of this study predate the infection). Cell type and time point are not known. Each CDR3 is given with its conserved first and last residue. Each record gives: V gene, J gene, D gene, clone size, CDR3 DNA, CDR3 protein. D genes are given only for firm matches. Some rows have no size entry. The others give once, few or many, or a class for an expanded clone.

TRBV20-1	TRBJ2-7	-	-	TGCAGTGCTAGAGACCAGACGGAGAGTGCCTACGAGCAGTACTTC	CSARDQTESAYEQYF
TRBV25-1	TRBJ2-1	-	-	TGTGCCACTAGGGAGAGCTCCTACAATGAGCAGTTCTTC	CATRESSYNEQFF
TRBV5-1	TRBJ2-7	TRBD1	many	TGCGCCAGCAGCTCATCCGGGACAGCCTACGAGCAGTACTTC	CASSSSGTAYEQYF
TRBV20-1	TRBJ2-5	-	many	TGCAGTGCTCGGAGGAATCAGGGGCTGGAGACCCAGTACTTC	CSARRNQGLETQYF
TRBV7-2	TRBJ2-3	-	few	TGTGCCAGCAGCTTCCGGACTAGCACAGATACGCAGTATTTT	CASSFRTSTDTQYF
TRBV5-4	TRBJ2-4	-	few	TGTGCCAGCAGCTTGGGCCTCGGTGATAACATTCAGTACTTC	CASSLGLGDNIQYF
TRBV29-1	TRBJ2-7	TRBD1	-	TGCAGCGTTTACCGGACAGGCCCTAACGAGCAGTACTTC	CSVYRTGPNEQYF
TRBV6-5	TRBJ2-7	TRBD2	-	TGTGCCAGCGCTCCAGCGGGACTCCCCTACGAGCAGTACTTC	CASAPAGLPYEQYF
TRBV4-1	TRBJ2-5	-	few	TGCGCCAGCAGCCAAGGGACGATCACGGACGGTCTTACGGAGACCCAGTACTTC	CASSQGTITDGLTETQYF
TRBV6-1	TRBJ1-3	-	-	TGTGCCAGCAGAAAAAGCTCTGGAAACACCATATATTTT	CASRKSSGNTIYF
TRBV9	TRBJ2-1	TRBD2	few	TGTGCCAGCAGCACGCGACTAGCGGGGGGCCGGAAGGATGAGCAGTTCTTC	CASSTRLAGGRKDEQFF
TRBV7-9	TRBJ2-7	TRBD2	few	TGTGCCACCGGTACCGGGACTAGCGGGAGGAGCTCCTACGAGCAGTACTTC	CATGTGTSGRSSYEQYF
TRBV6-7	TRBJ2-3	TRBD2	few	TGTGCCAGCAGTAAGAGCGGGAGGGCCGTACTGAGCACAGATACGCAGTATTTT	CASSKSGRAVLSTDTQYF
TRBV10-3	TRBJ2-3	-	many	TGTGCCATCAGTGAGAACAGGGAGGGTACGCAGTATTTT	CAISENREGTQYF
TRBV30	TRBJ2-3	TRBD1	few	TGTGCCTGGAGTGTACGGGGGACAGGGGGGGGAGATACGCAGTATTTT	CAWSVRGTGGGDTQYF
TRBV20-1	TRBJ1-2	TRBD1	-	TGCAGTGCTAGAAGCCGGGACAGGGGGTATGGCTACACCTTC	CSARSRDRGYGYTF
TRBV4-2	TRBJ2-5	TRBD2	-	TGTGCCAGCAGCCAGCCCCTAGCGGGGGGGCCGGAGACCCAGTACTTC	CASSQPLAGGPETQYF
TRBV6-1	TRBJ1-2	TRBD1	few	TGTGCCAGCAGTTCCCGACAGGGGCCCTCGTATGGCTACACCTTC	CASSSRQGPSYGYTF
TRBV11-1	TRBJ1-1	TRBD1	few	TGTGCCAGCAGCTGGACAGGGGCTGAGGGAGCTTTCTTT	CASSWTGAEGAFF
TRBV6-6	TRBJ1-4	-	-	TGTGCCAGCAGTTACCGTCTATCCCAACAGGGCGGAAGGTCTAATGAAAAACTGTTTTTT	CASSYRLSQQGGRSNEKLFF
TRBV12-3/TRBV12-4	TRBJ2-1	TRBD1	-	TGTGCCAGCAGTTTCAGACAGGGGGCCATATACAATGAGCAGTTCTTC	CASSFRQGAIYNEQFF
TRBV3-1	TRBJ2-7	TRBD2	-	TGTGCCAGCAGCCAACCGGGACTAGCCCCATACGAGCAGTACTTC	CASSQPGLAPYEQYF
TRBV5-1	TRBJ2-1	TRBD2	few	TGCGCCAGCGGCCTGACTAGCGGGGCGGAGGGAGAGCAGTTCTTC	CASGLTSGAEGEQFF